The source of this T cell receptor (beta chain) is a study of cytomegalovirus exposure and HLA in healthy donors. This CDR3 has 16 residues. Deletions cut 2 bases from V and 1 base from J, with 13 bases between. CDR1 MNHNS and CDR2 SASEGT come from the germline V gene. The protocol was immunoSEQ multiplex PCR, while the TCRdb copy is restricted to in-frame clones and leaves out a portion. The table shows some 170,000 clones, with just under 90% occurring only once. This rearrangement joins TRBV6-1 to TRBJ2-3; TRBD2 is a possible D gene (6 bases). The sequence derives from a woman aged 25-40 years in good health and CMV-seronegative. Source material: PBMCs. CDR3 nucleotide sequence: TGTGCCAGCAGTGAACCCCGGGGAGGAGGCACAGATACGCAGTATTTT. Amino acids: CASSEPRGGGTDTQYF.